These T cell receptor beta chains were read from a single sample in a study of neoadjuvant anti-PD-1 for oral cavity cancer. Libraries were prepared by immunoSEQ multiplex PCR; TCRdb keeps only in-frame clonotypes and omits some of them. The sample contains about 14,000 clones, about 81% of which appear only once. The specimen was PBMCs, collected after nivolumab (anti-PD-1) treatment. The origin of the receptors is a person aged 35-79 years with oral cavity squamous cell carcinoma. Both conserved end residues are part of each CDR3. A D gene is named only where the DNA matches it firmly. Size is omitted from some rows. Given values are once, few, many or a class for expanded clones.

abundance: -
d_gene: TRBD1
j_gene: TRBJ2-2
v_gene: TRBV10-3
CDR3aa: CAISWGQGNTGELFF
CDR3nt: TGTGCCATCAGTTGGGGACAGGGGAACACCGGGGAGCTGTTTTTT

abundance: -
d_gene: -
j_gene: TRBJ2-3
v_gene: TRBV7-3
CDR3aa: CASSFGGPRTDTQYF
CDR3nt: TGTGCCAGCAGCTTCGGGGGGCCCCGCACAGATACGCAGTATTTT

abundance: -
d_gene: TRBD1
j_gene: TRBJ1-3
v_gene: TRBV27
CDR3aa: CASSPSGQWRNTIYF
CDR3nt: TGTGCCAGCAGCCCCTCGGGACAGTGGCGAAACACCATATATTTT

abundance: -
d_gene: TRBD1
j_gene: TRBJ2-7
v_gene: TRBV6-5
CDR3aa: CASSGTGYEQYF
CDR3nt: TGTGCCAGCAGTGGGACAGGCTACGAGCAGTACTTC

abundance: -
d_gene: -
j_gene: TRBJ1-2
v_gene: TRBV5-4
CDR3aa: CASSPSEGYGYTF
CDR3nt: TGTGCCAGCAGCCCTTCCGAGGGGTATGGCTACACCTTC

abundance: -
d_gene: -
j_gene: TRBJ2-2
v_gene: TRBV9
CDR3aa: CASSVEAGAAGELFF
CDR3nt: TGTGCCAGCAGCGTAGAGGCGGGGGCCGCCGGGGAGCTGTTTTTT

abundance: -
d_gene: -
j_gene: TRBJ2-1
v_gene: TRBV2
CDR3aa: CASTAYNEQFF
CDR3nt: TGTGCCAGCACGGCCTACAATGAGCAGTTCTTC

abundance: few
d_gene: -
j_gene: TRBJ1-6
v_gene: TRBV5-1
CDR3aa: CASSLAGVSVYNSPLHF
CDR3nt: TGCGCCAGCAGCTTGGCCGGGGTCAGTGTATATAATTCACCCCTCCACTTT

abundance: -
d_gene: -
j_gene: TRBJ1-3
v_gene: TRBV5-1
CDR3aa: CASSLGETQGSGNTIYF
CDR3nt: TGCGCCAGCAGCTTGGGGGAGACTCAGGGCTCTGGAAACACCATATATTTT

abundance: -
d_gene: -
j_gene: TRBJ2-5
v_gene: TRBV6-5
CDR3aa: CASHSPGETQYF
CDR3nt: TGTGCCAGTCATTCCCCAGGGGAGACCCAGTACTTC

abundance: -
d_gene: TRBD2
j_gene: TRBJ2-5
v_gene: TRBV27
CDR3aa: CASSLYPTASGRGETQYF
CDR3nt: TGTGCCAGCAGTTTATACCCAACGGCTAGCGGGAGGGGAGAGACCCAGTACTTC

abundance: -
d_gene: -
j_gene: TRBJ2-7
v_gene: TRBV5-6
CDR3aa: CASSYPGVSSYEQYF
CDR3nt: TGTGCCAGCAGCTACCCAGGGGTTAGCTCCTACGAGCAGTACTTC

abundance: once
d_gene: -
j_gene: TRBJ2-7
v_gene: TRBV28
CDR3aa: CASSNGFSYEQYF
CDR3nt: TGTGCCAGCAGCAACGGTTTCTCCTACGAGCAGTACTTC

abundance: few
d_gene: -
j_gene: TRBJ1-5
v_gene: TRBV6-6
CDR3aa: CASSYSRGQPQHF
CDR3nt: TGTGCCAGCAGTTACTCTAGGGGACAGCCCCAGCATTTT

abundance: -
d_gene: -
j_gene: TRBJ2-7
v_gene: TRBV5-8
CDR3aa: CASSSDRPRPYEQYF
CDR3nt: TGTGCCAGCAGCTCAGACAGGCCGCGCCCTTACGAGCAGTACTTC

abundance: once
d_gene: TRBD2
j_gene: TRBJ2-3
v_gene: TRBV12-5
CDR3aa: CASGPKKRLAGTDTQYF
CDR3nt: TGTGCTAGTGGTCCCAAAAAACGACTAGCGGGGACAGATACGCAGTATTTT

abundance: -
d_gene: TRBD2
j_gene: TRBJ2-3
v_gene: TRBV7-9
CDR3aa: CASSRGLAGSTDTQYF
CDR3nt: TGTGCCAGCAGCCGGGGACTAGCGGGGAGCACAGATACGCAGTATTTT

abundance: -
d_gene: -
j_gene: TRBJ1-2
v_gene: TRBV7-8
CDR3aa: CASSLALGRGRYYGYTF
CDR3nt: TGTGCCAGCAGCTTAGCCCTGGGCAGGGGTCGGTACTATGGCTACACCTTC

abundance: -
d_gene: TRBD1
j_gene: TRBJ1-1
v_gene: TRBV6-5
CDR3aa: CASSYGWDRYTEAFF
CDR3nt: TGTGCCAGCAGTTACGGCTGGGACAGATACACTGAAGCTTTCTTT

abundance: -
d_gene: TRBD1
j_gene: TRBJ2-4
v_gene: TRBV19
CDR3aa: CASSTASGGGSLNIQYF
CDR3nt: TGTGCCAGTAGTACCGCTTCAGGGGGCGGCTCTTTAAACATTCAGTACTTC

abundance: -
d_gene: -
j_gene: TRBJ2-1
v_gene: TRBV5-1
CDR3aa: CASSTETGTEEFF
CDR3nt: TGCGCCAGCAGCACAGAGACCGGGACGGAGGAGTTCTTC

abundance: -
d_gene: -
j_gene: TRBJ1-1
v_gene: TRBV6-1
CDR3aa: CATRRGNTEAFF
CDR3nt: TGTGCCACGAGGCGGGGGAACACTGAAGCTTTCTTT

abundance: -
d_gene: TRBD2
j_gene: TRBJ2-1
v_gene: TRBV7-3
CDR3aa: CASSRPSLAGGPRSYNEQFF
CDR3nt: TGTGCCAGCAGCCGACCCTCTCTAGCGGGAGGGCCCCGCTCCTACAATGAGCAGTTCTTC

abundance: -
d_gene: -
j_gene: TRBJ2-7
v_gene: TRBV9
CDR3aa: CASSPHPTGEGSYEQYF
CDR3nt: TGTGCCAGCAGCCCACACCCGACAGGGGAGGGGTCCTACGAGCAGTACTTC

abundance: -
d_gene: TRBD2
j_gene: TRBJ2-1
v_gene: TRBV9
CDR3aa: CASSVDLTSGGLHNEQFF
CDR3nt: TGTGCCAGCAGCGTCGACTTGACTAGCGGGGGGCTACACAATGAGCAGTTCTTC

abundance: -
d_gene: -
j_gene: TRBJ2-1
v_gene: TRBV12-5
CDR3aa: CASGLGRNSGLYNEQFF
CDR3nt: TGTGCTAGTGGTTTGGGCCGAAACTCGGGTCTCTACAATGAGCAGTTCTTC

abundance: -
d_gene: -
j_gene: TRBJ2-5
v_gene: TRBV27
CDR3aa: CASSFQGVKTQYF
CDR3nt: TGTGCCAGCAGTTTCCAGGGCGTGAAGACCCAGTACTTC

abundance: -
d_gene: TRBD2
j_gene: TRBJ2-1
v_gene: TRBV9
CDR3aa: CASSLGTSGSGYNEQFF
CDR3nt: TGTGCCAGCAGCCTAGGGACTAGCGGGAGTGGGTACAATGAGCAGTTCTTC

abundance: few
d_gene: TRBD2
j_gene: TRBJ2-7
v_gene: TRBV7-9
CDR3aa: CASSSGRGDEQYF
CDR3nt: TGTGCCAGCAGCTCGGGGCGGGGGGACGAGCAGTACTTC

abundance: -
d_gene: -
j_gene: TRBJ1-5
v_gene: TRBV28
CDR3aa: CAVAGIDSNQPQHF
CDR3nt: TGTGCCGTGGCGGGGATAGATAGCAATCAGCCCCAGCATTTT

abundance: few
d_gene: TRBD1
j_gene: TRBJ2-1
v_gene: TRBV2
CDR3aa: CASREGAVTFF
CDR3nt: TGTGCCAGCAGAGAGGGGGCGGTTACGTTCTTC

abundance: -
d_gene: -
j_gene: TRBJ2-7
v_gene: TRBV6-6
CDR3aa: CASSSLLMGYEQYF
CDR3nt: TGTGCCAGCAGTTCCCTCTTAATGGGCTACGAGCAGTACTTC

abundance: -
d_gene: TRBD1
j_gene: TRBJ1-6
v_gene: TRBV27
CDR3aa: CASSLLGQSNSPLHF
CDR3nt: TGTGCCAGCAGTTTGTTGGGACAGAGTAATTCACCCCTCCACTTT

abundance: -
d_gene: -
j_gene: TRBJ1-1
v_gene: TRBV29-1
CDR3aa: CSVSLENTEAFF
CDR3nt: TGCAGCGTTTCTTTGGAGAACACTGAAGCTTTCTTT

abundance: few
d_gene: TRBD1
j_gene: TRBJ2-7
v_gene: TRBV6-1
CDR3aa: CASRRGTGGYEQYF
CDR3nt: TGTGCCAGCAGGAGAGGGACAGGGGGCTACGAGCAGTACTTC

abundance: -
d_gene: TRBD1
j_gene: TRBJ2-7
v_gene: TRBV5-1
CDR3aa: CASSLMGQGISNSYEQYF
CDR3nt: TGCGCCAGCAGCTTGATGGGACAGGGAATAAGTAACTCCTACGAGCAGTACTTC

abundance: -
d_gene: -
j_gene: TRBJ1-5
v_gene: TRBV5-5
CDR3aa: CASRPGGGTNQPQHF
CDR3nt: TGTGCCAGCAGGCCCGGGGGGGGCACCAATCAGCCCCAGCATTTT

abundance: -
d_gene: TRBD2
j_gene: TRBJ2-3
v_gene: TRBV7-9
CDR3aa: CASSLSVLAGVTSTDTQYF
CDR3nt: TGTGCCAGCAGCTTAAGTGTCCTAGCGGGAGTTACTAGCACAGATACGCAGTATTTT

abundance: -
d_gene: TRBD1
j_gene: TRBJ2-2
v_gene: TRBV27
CDR3aa: CASSWSGTGLTGELFF
CDR3nt: TGTGCCAGCAGTTGGTCCGGGACAGGGTTGACCGGGGAGCTGTTTTTT

abundance: -
d_gene: TRBD2
j_gene: TRBJ2-1
v_gene: TRBV2
CDR3aa: CASSFPRSPRLAGVGFNEQFF
CDR3nt: TGTGCCAGCAGTTTCCCGCGTAGTCCGAGACTAGCGGGAGTGGGGTTCAATGAGCAGTTCTTC